This T cell receptor beta chain was identified during a study of blood T cell repertoires in COVID-19. As processed by the authors: Amplification from reference gene primers served as the basis for estimated nucleated cell counts. Assay: immunoSEQ multiplex PCR; the TCRdb copy retains only in-frame clones and omits some. The V and J calls and clone size are taken from that table; D and trimming were inferred from the DNA. The data contain 200,000 to 250,000 clones, about nine tenths of them singletons. The CDR3 spans 13 residues. Between the trimmed V and J ends, which lost 5 bases and 6 bases, there was a span of 13 bases. The V gene's germline CDR1 is LNHDA and CDR2 SQIVND (reference sequence).

Sequenced material: peripheral blood. This chain uses TRBV19 with TRBJ1-1; possibly TRBD1 for D (6 bases). The TCR originated in a woman in her forties with acute or convalescent COVID-19. The CDR3 DNA reads TGTGCCAGTAGTGACTACAGGGCCCCTGAAGCTTTCTTT. Its protein product is CASSDYRAPEAFF.